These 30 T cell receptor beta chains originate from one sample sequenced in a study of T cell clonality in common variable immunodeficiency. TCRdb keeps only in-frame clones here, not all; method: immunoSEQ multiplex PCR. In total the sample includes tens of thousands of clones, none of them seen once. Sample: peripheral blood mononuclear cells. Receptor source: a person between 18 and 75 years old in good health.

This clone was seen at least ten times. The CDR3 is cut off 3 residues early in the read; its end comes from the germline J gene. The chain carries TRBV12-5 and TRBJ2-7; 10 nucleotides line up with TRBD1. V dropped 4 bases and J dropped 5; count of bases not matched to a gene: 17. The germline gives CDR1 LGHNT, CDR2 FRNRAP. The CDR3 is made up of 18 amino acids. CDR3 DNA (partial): TGTGCTAGTGGTTCCCGGGGACAGGGGATAAGGGGTGGCAACGAG. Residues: CASGSRGQGIRGGNE. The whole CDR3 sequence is CASGSRGQGIRGGNEQYF.

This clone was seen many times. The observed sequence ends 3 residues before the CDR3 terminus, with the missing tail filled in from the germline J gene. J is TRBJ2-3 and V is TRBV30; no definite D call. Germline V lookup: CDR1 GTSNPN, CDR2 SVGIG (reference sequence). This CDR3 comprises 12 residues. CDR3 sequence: CAWNTGGETQYF. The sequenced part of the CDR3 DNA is TGTGCCTGGAATACTGGCGGAGAGACG.

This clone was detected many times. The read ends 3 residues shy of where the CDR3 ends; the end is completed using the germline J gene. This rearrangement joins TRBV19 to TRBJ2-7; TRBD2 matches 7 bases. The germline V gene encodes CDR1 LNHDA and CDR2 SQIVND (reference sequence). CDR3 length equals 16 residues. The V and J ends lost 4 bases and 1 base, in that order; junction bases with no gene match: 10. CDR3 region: CASSRVLAEKSYEQYF. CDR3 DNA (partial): TGTGCCAGTAGTAGGGTTCTAGCGGAAAAATCCTACGAG.

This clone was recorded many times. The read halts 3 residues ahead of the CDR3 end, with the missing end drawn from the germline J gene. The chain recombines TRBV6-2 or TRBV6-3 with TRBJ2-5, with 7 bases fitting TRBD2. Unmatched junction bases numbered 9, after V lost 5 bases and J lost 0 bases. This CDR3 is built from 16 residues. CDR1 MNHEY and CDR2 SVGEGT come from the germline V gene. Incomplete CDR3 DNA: TGTGCCAGCAGTGGGCAGTGGGAGGGGTACCAAGAGACC. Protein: CASSGQWEGYQET. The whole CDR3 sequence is CASSGQWEGYQETQYF.

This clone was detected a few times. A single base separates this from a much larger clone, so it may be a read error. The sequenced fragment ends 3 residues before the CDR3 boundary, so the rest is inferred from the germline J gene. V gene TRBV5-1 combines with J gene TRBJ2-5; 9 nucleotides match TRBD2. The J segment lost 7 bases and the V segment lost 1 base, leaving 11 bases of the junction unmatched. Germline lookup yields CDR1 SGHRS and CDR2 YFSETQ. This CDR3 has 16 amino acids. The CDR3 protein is CASSLRAREGPGTQYF. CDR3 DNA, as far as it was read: TGCGCCAGCAGCTTGAGGGCGCGGGAGGGCCCCGGGACC. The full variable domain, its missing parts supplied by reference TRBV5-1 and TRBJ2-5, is KAGVTQTPRYLIKTRGQQVTLSCSPISGHRSVSWYQQTPGQGLQFLFEYFSETQRNKGNFPGRFSGRQFSNSRSEMNVSTLELGDSALYLCASSLRAREGPGTQYFGPGTRLLVL.

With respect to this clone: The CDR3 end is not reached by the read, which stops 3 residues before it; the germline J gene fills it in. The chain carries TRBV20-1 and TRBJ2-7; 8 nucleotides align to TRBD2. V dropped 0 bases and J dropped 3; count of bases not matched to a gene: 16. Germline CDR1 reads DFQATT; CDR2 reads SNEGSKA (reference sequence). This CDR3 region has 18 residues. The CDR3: CSARDDGIPGGAGYEQYF. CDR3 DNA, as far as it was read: TGCAGTGCTAGAGATGATGGCATCCCGGGGGGGGCAGGCTACGAG.

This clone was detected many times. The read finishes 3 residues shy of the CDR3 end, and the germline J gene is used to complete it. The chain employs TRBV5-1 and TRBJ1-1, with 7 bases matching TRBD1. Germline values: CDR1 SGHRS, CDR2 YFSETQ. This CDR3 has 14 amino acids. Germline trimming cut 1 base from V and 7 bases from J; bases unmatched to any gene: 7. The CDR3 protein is CASSLSEGAGEAFF. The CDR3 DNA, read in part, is TGCGCCAGCAGCTTGTCCGAGGGGGCAGGTGAA.

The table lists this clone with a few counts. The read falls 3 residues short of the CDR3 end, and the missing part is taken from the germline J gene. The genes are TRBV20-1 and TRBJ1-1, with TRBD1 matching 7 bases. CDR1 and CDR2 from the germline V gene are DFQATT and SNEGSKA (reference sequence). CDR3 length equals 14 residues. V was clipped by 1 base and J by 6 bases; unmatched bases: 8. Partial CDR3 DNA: TGCAGTGCTAGAGCTCACCCAGGGGGAGCTGAA. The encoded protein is CSARAHPGGAE. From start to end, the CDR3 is CSARAHPGGAEAFF.

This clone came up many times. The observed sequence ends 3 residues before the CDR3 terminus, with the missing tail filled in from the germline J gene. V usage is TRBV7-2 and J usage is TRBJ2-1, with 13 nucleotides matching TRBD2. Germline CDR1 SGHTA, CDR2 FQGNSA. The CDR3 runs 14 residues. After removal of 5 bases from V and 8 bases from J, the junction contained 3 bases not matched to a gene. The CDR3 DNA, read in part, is TGTGCCAGCAGCCGGACTAGCGGGAGTGATGAG. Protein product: CASSRTSGSDE. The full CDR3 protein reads CASSRTSGSDEQFF.

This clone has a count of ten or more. The covered CDR3 bases are TGCAGTGCTAGAGTGGCTAGTGTCTCCACAGATACG. Protein sequence: CSARVASVSTDT. The full CDR3 reads CSARVASVSTDTQYF. V and J are TRBV20-1 and TRBJ2-3; D is unresolved. Read data end 3 residues before the CDR3 end; the end is taken from the germline J gene. This CDR3 has 15 amino acids. CDR1 is DFQATT, CDR2 SNEGSKA, per germline (reference sequence). Trimming pared 1 base from V and 2 bases from J, leaving 13 bases between.

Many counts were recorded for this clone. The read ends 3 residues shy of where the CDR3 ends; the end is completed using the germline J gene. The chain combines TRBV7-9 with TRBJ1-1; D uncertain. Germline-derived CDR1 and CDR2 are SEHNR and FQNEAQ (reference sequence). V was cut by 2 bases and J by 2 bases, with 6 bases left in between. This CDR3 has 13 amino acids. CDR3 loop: CASSLQFNTEAFF. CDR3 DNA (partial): TGTGCCAGCAGCTTACAGTTCAACACTGAA.

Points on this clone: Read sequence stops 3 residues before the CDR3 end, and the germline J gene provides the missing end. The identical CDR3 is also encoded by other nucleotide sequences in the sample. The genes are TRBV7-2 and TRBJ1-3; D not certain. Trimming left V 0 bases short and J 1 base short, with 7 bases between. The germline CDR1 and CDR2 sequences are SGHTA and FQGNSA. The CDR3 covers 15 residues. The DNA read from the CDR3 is TGTGCCAGCAGCTTAGCCCACAGTTCTGGAAACACC. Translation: CASSLAHSSGNT. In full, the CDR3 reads CASSLAHSSGNTIYF.

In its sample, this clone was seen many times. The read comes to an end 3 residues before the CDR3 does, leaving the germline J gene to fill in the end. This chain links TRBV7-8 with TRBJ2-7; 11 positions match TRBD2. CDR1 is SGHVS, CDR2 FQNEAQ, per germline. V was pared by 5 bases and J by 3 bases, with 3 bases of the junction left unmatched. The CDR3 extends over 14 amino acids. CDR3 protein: CASSTGLAGYEQYF. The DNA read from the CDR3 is TGTGCCAGCAGCACAGGACTAGCGGGCTACGAG.

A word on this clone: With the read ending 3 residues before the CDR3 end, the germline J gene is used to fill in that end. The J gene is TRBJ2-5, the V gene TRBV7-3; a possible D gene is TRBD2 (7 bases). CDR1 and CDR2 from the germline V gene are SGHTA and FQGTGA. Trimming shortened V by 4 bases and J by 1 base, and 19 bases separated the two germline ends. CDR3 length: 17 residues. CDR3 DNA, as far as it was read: TGTGCCAGCAGCTCCACACCCAGAGGGGGGGGCCAAGAGACC. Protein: CASSSTPRGGGQET. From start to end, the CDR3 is CASSSTPRGGGQETQYF.

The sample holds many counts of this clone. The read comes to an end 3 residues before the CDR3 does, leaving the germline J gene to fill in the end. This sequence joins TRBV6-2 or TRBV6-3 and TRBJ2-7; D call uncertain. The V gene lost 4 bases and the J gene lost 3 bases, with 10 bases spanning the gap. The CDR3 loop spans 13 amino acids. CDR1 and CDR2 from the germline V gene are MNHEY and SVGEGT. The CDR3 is CASSSPGDYEQYF. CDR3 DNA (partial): TGTGCCAGCAGTTCCCCAGGTGACTACGAG.

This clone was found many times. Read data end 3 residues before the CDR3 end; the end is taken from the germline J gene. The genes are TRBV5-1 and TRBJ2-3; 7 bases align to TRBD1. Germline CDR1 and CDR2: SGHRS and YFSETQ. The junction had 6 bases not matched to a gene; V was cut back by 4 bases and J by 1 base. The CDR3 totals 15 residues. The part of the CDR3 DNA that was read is TGCGCCAGCAGCGTGGAGACAGGGCGCACAGATACG. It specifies CASSVETGRTDT. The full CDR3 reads CASSVETGRTDTQYF.

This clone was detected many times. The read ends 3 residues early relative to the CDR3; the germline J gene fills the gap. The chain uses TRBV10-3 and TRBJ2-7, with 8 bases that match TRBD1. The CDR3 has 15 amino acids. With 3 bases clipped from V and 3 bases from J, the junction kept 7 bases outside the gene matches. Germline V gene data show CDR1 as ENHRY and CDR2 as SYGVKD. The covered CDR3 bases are TGTGCCATCAGTGATCCCCGGGACAGGAGCTACGAG. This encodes CAISDPRDRSYE. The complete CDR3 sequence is CAISDPRDRSYEQYF.

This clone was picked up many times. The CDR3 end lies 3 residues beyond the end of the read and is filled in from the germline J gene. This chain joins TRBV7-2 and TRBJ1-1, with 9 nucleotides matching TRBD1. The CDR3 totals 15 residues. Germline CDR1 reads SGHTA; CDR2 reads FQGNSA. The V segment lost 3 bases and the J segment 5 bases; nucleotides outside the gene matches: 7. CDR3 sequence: CASSFGQGIGTEAFF. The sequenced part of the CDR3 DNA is TGTGCCAGCAGCTTCGGACAGGGGATAGGAACTGAA.

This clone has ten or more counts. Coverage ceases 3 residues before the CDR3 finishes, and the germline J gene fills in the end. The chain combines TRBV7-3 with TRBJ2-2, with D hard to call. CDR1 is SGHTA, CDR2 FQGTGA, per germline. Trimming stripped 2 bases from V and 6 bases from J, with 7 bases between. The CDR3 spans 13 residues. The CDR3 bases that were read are TGTGCCAGCAGCTTATATATCCCCGGGGAG. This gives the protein CASSLYIPGE. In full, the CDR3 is CASSLYIPGELFF.

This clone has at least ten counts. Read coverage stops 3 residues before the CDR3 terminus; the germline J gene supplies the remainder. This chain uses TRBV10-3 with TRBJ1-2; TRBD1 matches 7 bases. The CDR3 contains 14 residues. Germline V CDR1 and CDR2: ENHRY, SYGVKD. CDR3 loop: CAINLDRETFPYTF. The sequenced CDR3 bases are TGTGCCATCAATTTAGACAGGGAAACTTTCCCC.

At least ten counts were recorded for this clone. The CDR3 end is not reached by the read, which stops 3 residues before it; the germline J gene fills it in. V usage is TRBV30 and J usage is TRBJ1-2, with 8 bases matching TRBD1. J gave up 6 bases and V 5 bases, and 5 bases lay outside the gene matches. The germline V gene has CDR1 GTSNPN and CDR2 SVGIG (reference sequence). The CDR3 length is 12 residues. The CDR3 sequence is CAWSGTGDGYTF. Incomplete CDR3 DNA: TGTGCCTGGTCCGGGACAGGCGATGGC.

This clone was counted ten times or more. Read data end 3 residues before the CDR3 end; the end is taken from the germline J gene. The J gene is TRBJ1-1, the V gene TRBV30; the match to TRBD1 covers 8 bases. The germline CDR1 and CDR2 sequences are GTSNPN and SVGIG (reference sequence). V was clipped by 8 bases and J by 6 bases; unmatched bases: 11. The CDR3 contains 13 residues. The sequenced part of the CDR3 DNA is TGTGCCCAAGAGGGGCAGGGGGCAGCTGAA. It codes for CAQEGQGAAE. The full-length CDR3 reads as CAQEGQGAAEAFF.

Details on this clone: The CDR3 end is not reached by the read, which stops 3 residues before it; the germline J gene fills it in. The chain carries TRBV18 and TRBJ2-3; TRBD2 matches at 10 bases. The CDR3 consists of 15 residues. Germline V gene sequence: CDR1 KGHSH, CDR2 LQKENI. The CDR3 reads CASIDTLAGEETQYF. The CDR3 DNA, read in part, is TGTGCCAGCATTGACACCCTAGCGGGAGAAGAGACG.

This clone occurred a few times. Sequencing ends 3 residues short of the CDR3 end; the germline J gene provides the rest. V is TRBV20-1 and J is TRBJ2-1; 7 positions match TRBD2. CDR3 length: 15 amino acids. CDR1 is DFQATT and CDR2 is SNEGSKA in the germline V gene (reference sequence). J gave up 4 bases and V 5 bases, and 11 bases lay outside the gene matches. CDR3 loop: CSARGLAETYNEQFF. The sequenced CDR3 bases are TGCAGTGCTCGCGGGCTAGCGGAAACTTACAATGAG.

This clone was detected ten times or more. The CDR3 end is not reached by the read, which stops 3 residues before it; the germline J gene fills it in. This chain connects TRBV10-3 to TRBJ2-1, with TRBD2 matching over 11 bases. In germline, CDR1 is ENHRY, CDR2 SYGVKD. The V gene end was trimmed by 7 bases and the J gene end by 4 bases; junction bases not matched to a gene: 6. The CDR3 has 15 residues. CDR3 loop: CAITRLAGLYNEQFF. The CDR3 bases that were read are TGTGCCATCACGAGACTAGCGGGGCTATACAATGAG.

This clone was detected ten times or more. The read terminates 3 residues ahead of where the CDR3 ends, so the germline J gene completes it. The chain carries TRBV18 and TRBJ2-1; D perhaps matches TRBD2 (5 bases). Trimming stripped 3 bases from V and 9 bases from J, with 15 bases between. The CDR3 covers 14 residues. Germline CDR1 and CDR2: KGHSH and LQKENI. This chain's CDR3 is CASSPQNVAGEQFF. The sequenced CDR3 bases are TGTGCCAGCTCACCTCAGAATGTGGCGGGTGAG.

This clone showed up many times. Partial CDR3 DNA: TGCAGTGCTTTTCAGGGGAACAATGAG. This encodes CSAFQGNNE. The whole CDR3 reads CSAFQGNNEQFF. V and J are TRBV20-1 and TRBJ2-1; D possibly corresponds to TRBD1 (6 bases). With the read ending 3 residues before the CDR3 end, the germline J gene is used to fill in that end. CDR3 length equals 12 residues. The germline V gene has CDR1 DFQATT and CDR2 SNEGSKA (reference sequence). V lost 5 bases to trimming and J lost 5 bases, with 10 bases between them.

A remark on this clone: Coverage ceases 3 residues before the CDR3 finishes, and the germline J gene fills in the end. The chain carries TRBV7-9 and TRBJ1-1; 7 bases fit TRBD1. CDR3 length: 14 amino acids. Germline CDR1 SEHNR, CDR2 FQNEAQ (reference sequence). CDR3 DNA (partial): TGTGCCAGCAGCTTTACAGGGGTTGGGGAGACC. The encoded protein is CASSFTGVGET. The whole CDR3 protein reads CASSFTGVGETAFF.

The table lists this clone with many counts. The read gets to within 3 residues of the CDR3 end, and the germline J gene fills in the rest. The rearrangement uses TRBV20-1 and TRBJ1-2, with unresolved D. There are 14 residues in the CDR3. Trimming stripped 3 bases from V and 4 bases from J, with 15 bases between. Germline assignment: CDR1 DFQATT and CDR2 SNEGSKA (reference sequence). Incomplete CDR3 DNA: TGCAGTGCTAGTCAACCAGAGGGTCTCTATGGC. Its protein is CSASQPEGLYG. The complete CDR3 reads CSASQPEGLYGYTF.

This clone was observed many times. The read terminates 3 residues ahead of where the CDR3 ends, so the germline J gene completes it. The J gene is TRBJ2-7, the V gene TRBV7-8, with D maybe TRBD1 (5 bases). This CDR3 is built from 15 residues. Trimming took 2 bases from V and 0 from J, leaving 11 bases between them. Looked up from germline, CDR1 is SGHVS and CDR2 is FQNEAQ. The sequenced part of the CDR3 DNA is TGTGCCAGCAGCTTAAGGCAGGGAAACTCCTACGAG. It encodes CASSLRQGNSYE. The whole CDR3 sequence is CASSLRQGNSYEQYF.